What follows are 17 T cell receptor beta chains derived from one specimen sequenced in a study of type 1 regulatory T cells. Using its own MiXCR run on the reads, TCRdb lists one record per CDR3 protein. Among about 18,000 distinct CDR3 sequences listed, around 9.6% were seen once. The sequenced sample was CD4+ T cells, either the whole sample or a sorted fraction (not recorded which). The receptor source for this set is a human donor in good health.

The sample holds many counts of this clonotype. V is TRBV21-1 and J is TRBJ2-1; TRBD2 is the table's D call and was not checked against the DNA. TRBV21-1 is described as a pseudogene. The CDR3 loop spans 17 amino acids. Here the CDR3 DNA reads TGTGCCAGCAGCAAATCGGGTTTGGCGGGAGCTAGGGATGAGCAGTTCTTC. It codes for CASSKSGLAGARDEQFF.

This clonotype appeared many times. The CDR3 sequence: CASSFAPNTEAFF. CDR3 sequence (DNA): TGTGCCAGCAGTTTTGCACCCAACACTGAAGCTTTCTTT. V is TRBV28 and J is TRBJ1-1; D not certain. This CDR3 region has 13 residues. V lost 3 bases, J lost 2 bases, and 7 bases lay in between. CDR1 is MDHEN and CDR2 is SYDVKM in the germline V gene. Supplemented by reference TRBV28 and TRBJ1-1, the full variable domain reads DVKVTQSSRYLVKRTGEKVFLECVQDMDHENMFWYRQDPGLGLRLIYFSYDVKMKEKGDIPEGYSVSREKKERFSLILESASTNQTSMYLCASSFAPNTEAFFGQGTRLTVV.

This clonotype was counted many times. V and J are TRBV21-1 and TRBJ1-2; whether TRBD1, the table's D call, matches the DNA was not checked. TRBV21-1 is flagged as a pseudogene. The length of the CDR3 is 15 residues. The CDR3 DNA sequence: TGTGCCTGTAATAGGAGATACAGGGAATACTATGGCTACACCTTC. It codes for CACNRRYREYYGYTF.

J is TRBJ1-1 and V is TRBV20-1; the D gene is possibly TRBD1 (5 bases). Germline V gives CDR1 DFQATT, CDR2 SNEGSKA (reference sequence). Trimming left V 2 bases short and J 4 bases short, with 14 bases between. This CDR3 comprises 14 residues. CDR3 loop: CSARSPGRGTEAFF. Here the CDR3 DNA reads TGCAGTGCTAGATCCCCCGGGAGGGGCACTGAAGCTTTCTTT.

On this clonotype itself: This clone may be a read error of a much larger clone one base away. Given the absence of the conserved phenylalanine or tryptophan at the CDR3 end, a read error is likely. The V call is TRBV28, the J call TRBJ2-7; the D gene is possibly TRBD2 (6 bases). V lost 7 bases to trimming and J lost 5 bases, with 12 bases between them. CDR3 length equals 12 residues. CDR1 and CDR2 from the germline V gene are MDHEN and SYDVKM. This chain's CDR3 is CASKEGQNEQYL. Written as DNA, the CDR3 is TGTGCCAGCAAGGAGGGGCAGAACGAGCAGTACCTC.

There are a few counts of this clonotype. The chain has TRBV5-6 and TRBJ2-4; TRBD2 might be the D (6 bases). Germline CDR1 reads SGHDT; CDR2 reads YYEEEE. This CDR3 has 15 residues. Trimming stripped 4 bases from V and 1 base from J, with 12 bases between. CDR3: CASSPEGGAKNIQYF. The CDR3 coding sequence is TGTGCCAGCAGCCCGGAAGGAGGGGCCAAAAACATTCAGTACTTC. The variable domain in full, completed from reference TRBV5-6 and TRBJ2-4, reads DAGVTQSPTHLIKTRGQQVTLRCSPKSGHDTVSWYQQALGQGPQFIFQYYEEEERQRGNFPDRFSGHQFPNYSSELNVNALLLGDSALYLCASSPEGGAKNIQYFGAGTRLSVL.

This clonotype was observed at least ten times. V usage is TRBV30 and J usage is TRBJ1-5; 8 bases are shared with TRBD1. CDR1 and CDR2 from the germline V gene are GTSNPN and SVGIG (reference sequence). This CDR3 has 16 residues. V gave up 1 base and J gave up 2 bases; unmatched junction bases: 7. For the CDR3, the DNA is TGTGCCTGGAGTGCAGGGACAGGAAGGGGCAATCAGCCCCAGCATTTT. This translates into CAWSAGTGRGNQPQHF. Supplemented by reference TRBV30 and TRBJ1-5, the full variable domain reads SQTIHQWPATLVQPVGSPLSLECTVEGTSNPNLYWYRQAAGRGLQLLFYSVGIGQISSEVPQNLSASRPQDRQFILSSKKLLLSDSGFYLCAWSAGTGRGNQPQHFGDGTRLSIL.

This clonotype has more than one count but fewer than ten. The J gene is TRBJ2-1, the V gene TRBV29-1; 8 positions agree with TRBD2. The CDR3 sequence is 14 residues long. Trimming at V came to 4 bases and at J to 6 bases, leaving 8 bases not matched to a gene. Looked up from germline, CDR1 is SQVTM and CDR2 is ANQGSEA. The CDR3 coding sequence is TGCAGCGTTGTAGAACTAGCGGCCGTCAATGAGCAGTTCTTC. Translation gives CSVVELAAVNEQFF.

V is TRBV29-1 and J is TRBJ1-3, with 7 bases that match TRBD1. The junction had 9 bases not matched to a gene; V was cut back by 6 bases and J by 4 bases. CDR3 size: 14 residues. Germline V gene lookup returns CDR1 SQVTM and CDR2 ANQGSEA. CDR3 sequence: CSVGEGGHGNTIYF. Written as DNA, the CDR3 is TGCAGCGTCGGGGAAGGGGGCCACGGAAACACCATATATTTT.

This clonotype was counted at least ten times. The V and J genes are TRBV5-1 and TRBJ2-5, with a weak D call TRBD2 (5 bases). This CDR3 contains 14 residues. Trimming left V 3 bases short and J 0 bases short, with 9 bases between. Germline loops: CDR1 SGHRS, CDR2 YFSETQ. CDR3 residues: CASSYSGNQETQYF. The CDR3 coding sequence is TGCGCCAGCAGCTATTCCGGGAACCAAGAGACCCAGTACTTC.

By proportion, this clonotype is medium-sized. J is TRBJ2-3 and V is TRBV29-1, with 14 bases aligning to TRBD2. The CDR3 runs 16 residues. Unmatched junction bases numbered 12, after V lost 5 bases and J lost 8 bases. Germline lookup yields CDR1 SQVTM and CDR2 ANQGSEA. This CDR3 reads CSVRPGTSGSGVTQYF. The CDR3 coding sequence is TGCAGCGTTCGCCCCGGGACTAGCGGGAGCGGTGTTACGCAGTATTTT.

In its sample, this clonotype was seen many times. V is TRBV28 and J is TRBJ2-7, with D unclear. Trimming took 3 bases from V and 9 from J, leaving 12 bases between them. The germline gives CDR1 MDHEN, CDR2 SYDVKM. The CDR3 consists of 12 residues. In DNA, the CDR3 is TGTGCCAGCAGTTTTATTAAAGGGCGGCAGTACTTC. This translates into CASSFIKGRQYF.

Many counts were recorded for this clonotype. This rearrangement joins TRBV28 to TRBJ2-7; D is unclear. From germline, CDR1 is MDHEN and CDR2 SYDVKM. There are 14 residues in the CDR3. Between the trimmed V and J ends, which lost 8 bases and 0 bases, there was a span of 14 bases. The CDR3, as DNA: TGTGCCAGCTCAGACGTCTTTAGCTCCTACGAGCAGTACTTC. Protein: CASSDVFSSYEQYF.

There are many counts of this clonotype. This sequence joins TRBV20-1 and TRBJ2-2, with D possibly TRBD2 on 6 matching bases. V dropped 2 bases and J dropped 5 bases, with 12 bases sitting between them. The germline V gene encodes CDR1 DFQATT and CDR2 SNEGSKA (reference sequence). The CDR3 extends over 14 amino acids. CDR3 residues: CSARRSGSTGELFF. CDR3 DNA sequence: TGCAGTGCTAGAAGAAGCGGGTCAACCGGGGAGCTGTTTTTT.

This clonotype was observed a few times. The J gene is TRBJ2-7, the V gene TRBV5-1; 15 positions match TRBD2. This CDR3 is built from 16 residues. Germline assignment: CDR1 SGHRS and CDR2 YFSETQ. The trim removed 4 bases at V and 2 bases at J, leaving 4 bases unmatched. CDR3 sequence (DNA): TGCGCCAGCAGCCCCGGGACTAGCGGGGGGACCTACGAGCAGTACTTC. Translating it yields CASSPGTSGGTYEQYF.

The chain has TRBV15 and TRBJ1-4; no clear D gene. The CDR3 extends over 16 amino acids. Trimming took 0 bases from V and 0 from J, leaving 8 bases between them. Germline V CDR1 and CDR2: LNHNV, YYDKDF (reference sequence). Here the CDR3 reads CATSRDGGATNEKLFF. The CDR3 DNA sequence: TGTGCCACCAGCAGAGATGGAGGTGCAACTAATGAAAAACTGTTTTTT.

This clonotype was seen at least ten times. V is TRBV12-3 or TRBV12-4 and J is TRBJ2-4; D perhaps matches TRBD1 (5 bases). Trimming cost V 2 bases and J 8 bases, with 7 bases left between them. This CDR3 has 12 amino acids. CDR3 sequence: CASSLIGDIQYF. In nucleotides, the CDR3 is TGTGCCAGCAGTTTAATAGGGGACATTCAGTACTTC.